The 24 T cell receptor beta chains listed next were all sequenced from one sample in a study of T-cell memory formation after mild COVID-19. One entry per CDR3 protein results from TCRdb running MiXCR on the 5' RACE reads. Among 300,000 to 350,000 distinct CDR3 sequences listed, roughly an eighth were seen once. What was sequenced was PBMCs or a T cell subset sorted from them (not recorded which). The source is a man aged 18 to 29 who had mild COVID-19 (a few samples of this study predate the infection). Cell type and time point are not known.

The chain uses TRBV7-2 and TRBJ2-6; D remains ambiguous. Germline V gene lookup returns CDR1 SGHTA and CDR2 FQGNSA. This CDR3 has 14 amino acids. V shed 7 bases and J shed 0 bases, with 7 bases lying between them. This chain's CDR3 is CASTTYSGANVLTF. The CDR3 nucleotides are TGTGCCAGCACCACATACTCTGGGGCCAACGTCCTGACTTTC.

This clonotype occurred a few times. The rearrangement uses TRBV7-2 and TRBJ2-2, with D possibly being TRBD1 or TRBD2 (5 bases each). CDR3 size: 15 residues. In germline, CDR1 is SGHTA, CDR2 FQGNSA. V lost 5 bases to trimming and J lost 0 bases, with 10 bases between them. The CDR3 here is CASSSGTSNTGELFF. In DNA, the CDR3 is TGTGCCAGCAGCAGTGGGACCTCGAACACCGGGGAGCTGTTTTTT.

This chain joins TRBV9 and TRBJ2-5, with 13 bases aligning to TRBD2. The CDR3 consists of 15 residues. Germline V CDR1 and CDR2: SGDLS, YYNGEE. V dropped 3 bases and J dropped 5; count of bases not matched to a gene: 4. The CDR3 coding sequence is TGTGCCAGCAGCGAGGGACTAGCGGGAAGGGAGACCCAGTACTTC. It is translated as CASSEGLAGRETQYF.

This clonotype was seen more than once but under ten times. The rearrangement uses TRBV27 and TRBJ1-6; 12 bases match TRBD1. The ends lost 4 bases at V and 10 bases at J; junction bases unmatched: 5. The CDR3 has 15 amino acids. Germline V CDR1 and CDR2: MNHEY, SMNVEV (reference sequence). CDR3 nucleotides: TGTGCCAGCAGTTGGGGGACAGGGGGCCGATCACCCCTCCACTTT. Translation: CASSWGTGGRSPLHF.

The genes are TRBV9 and TRBJ1-1; TRBD1 agrees at 10 bases. Trimming at V came to 4 bases and at J to 7 bases, leaving 4 bases not matched to a gene. Looked up from germline, CDR1 is SGDLS and CDR2 is YYNGEE. The CDR3 has 13 residues. The CDR3 loop reads CASSWTGGHEAFF. In DNA form, the CDR3 reads TGTGCCAGCAGCTGGACAGGGGGGCATGAAGCTTTCTTT.

This clonotype was observed many times. J is TRBJ2-3 and V is TRBV5-1; either TRBD1 or TRBD2 may fit D (5 bases each). CDR1 and CDR2 from the germline V gene are SGHRS and YFSETQ. The CDR3 sequence is 18 residues long. V was shortened by 2 bases and J by 4 bases, with 23 bases between the two germline ends. Here the CDR3 DNA reads TGCGCCAGCAGCTTTCGGTTTCAAGGGACCCCCGTGGCAGATACGCAGTATTTT. Amino acids: CASSFRFQGTPVADTQYF.

The V and J genes are TRBV27 and TRBJ2-5, with 9 bases that match TRBD2. There are 14 residues in the CDR3. CDR1 is MNHEY and CDR2 is SMNVEV in the germline V gene (reference sequence). Trimming removed 4 bases from V and 5 bases from J; junction bases left unmatched: 5. The CDR3 loop is CASSYIAGAETQYF. The CDR3 nucleotides are TGTGCCAGCAGTTATATAGCGGGGGCTGAGACCCAGTACTTC.

The V and J genes are TRBV12-3 or TRBV12-4 and TRBJ1-1; maybe TRBD1 (6 bases). V was cut by 4 bases and J by 4 bases, with 22 bases left in between. CDR3 size: 17 residues. In nucleotides, the CDR3 is TGTGCCAGCAGTTCCCCCACCCGACAGGATCACCTCACTGAAGCTTTCTTT. It yields the protein CASSSPTRQDHLTEAFF.

The J gene is TRBJ1-2, the V gene TRBV7-9; the match to TRBD1 covers 8 bases. The ends lost 4 bases at V and 0 bases at J; junction bases unmatched: 7. The CDR3 is 16 residues long. From germline, CDR1 is SEHNR and CDR2 FQNEAQ (reference sequence). CDR3 DNA: TGTGCCAGCAGCTCCTCCGGGACAGGCTCTAACTATGGCTACACCTTC. Translated, it gives CASSSSGTGSNYGYTF.

The V gene is TRBV7-9, the J gene TRBJ1-6, with 7 positions matching TRBD1. Germline V gene data show CDR1 as SEHNR and CDR2 as FQNEAQ (reference sequence). Trimming took 4 bases from V and 9 from J; bases not matched to a gene: 9. The CDR3 extends over 15 amino acids. The CDR3 loop is CASSYNRQGGSPLHF. The CDR3 DNA follows: TGTGCCAGCAGCTACAACCGACAGGGTGGTTCACCCCTCCACTTT.

The chain carries TRBV7-9 and TRBJ2-7, with D possibly TRBD1 on 5 matching bases. V lost 3 bases and J 7 bases, leaving 10 bases between the germline ends. The CDR3 extends over 12 amino acids. CDR1 and CDR2 (germline): SEHNR, FQNEAQ (reference sequence). The CDR3 DNA is TGTGCCAGCAGCTTGTTTGGGGCGGAGCAGTACTTC. Its translation is CASSLFGAEQYF.

The table lists this clonotype with many counts. The gene calls are TRBV7-2 and TRBJ2-6; D is ambiguous. The germline V gene encodes CDR1 SGHTA and CDR2 FQGNSA. The CDR3 covers 14 residues. The V end was cut by 0 bases, the J end by 2 bases, with 2 bases between. Here the CDR3 reads CASSLATGANVLTF. The CDR3 DNA reads as TGTGCCAGCAGCTTAGCGACTGGGGCCAACGTCCTGACTTTC.

J is TRBJ2-1 and V is TRBV7-2; 9 bases agree with TRBD1. Trimming took 4 bases from V and 8 from J; bases not matched to a gene: 9. This CDR3 spans 15 amino acids. The germline V gene has CDR1 SGHTA and CDR2 FQGNSA. The CDR3 DNA is TGTGCCAGCAGCTCGTCCGGGACAGGGAGGGATGAGCAGTTCTTC. It codes for CASSSSGTGRDEQFF.

Many counts were recorded for this clonotype. The gene calls are TRBV7-6 and TRBJ2-7; D might be TRBD2 (5 bases). Germline CDR1 reads SGHVS; CDR2 reads FNYEAQ. The CDR3 sequence is 14 residues long. V shed 1 base and J shed 2 bases, with 9 bases lying between them. As DNA, the CDR3 is TGTGCCAGCAGCTTAGATGGACTCACCTACGAGCAGTACTTC. Its protein product is CASSLDGLTYEQYF.

This clonotype was picked up a small number of times. This chain joins TRBV29-1 and TRBJ2-3; the D is unclear. CDR3 size: 15 residues. Per the germline V gene, CDR1 is SQVTM and CDR2 is ANQGSEA. V lost 4 bases and J lost 4, with 18 bases in between. The CDR3 coding sequence is TGCAGCGTTGGCGGCCCAATAACAGCCCCAGATACGCAGTATTTT. This translates into CSVGGPITAPDTQYF.

This chain links TRBV15 with TRBJ1-5; D unresolved. V lost 0 bases, J lost 0 bases, and 12 bases lay in between. CDR1 is LNHNV and CDR2 is YYDKDF in the germline V gene (reference sequence). The CDR3 has 17 residues. For the CDR3, the DNA is TGTGCCACCAGCAGAGATGCCGGACTGGGTAGCAATCAGCCCCAGCATTTT. Translation gives CATSRDAGLGSNQPQHF. The entire variable domain, with the rest obtained from reference TRBV15 and TRBJ1-5, is as follows: DAMVIQNPRYQVTQFGKPVTLSCSQTLNHNVMYWYQQKSSQAPKLLFHYYDKDFNNEADTPDNFQSRRPNTSFCFLDIRSPGLGDTAMYLCATSRDAGLGSNQPQHFGDGTRLSIL.

This chain connects TRBV7-9 to TRBJ1-1, with D possibly matching TRBD1 (6 bases). CDR1 and CDR2 (germline): SEHNR, FQNEAQ (reference sequence). Between the trimmed V and J ends, which lost 3 bases and 4 bases, there was a span of 15 bases. CDR3 length equals 15 residues. The CDR3 loop reads CASSFYGGRITEAFF. CDR3 coding DNA: TGTGCCAGCAGCTTTTATGGGGGGCGGATCACTGAAGCTTTCTTT.

This clonotype is medium-sized (0.01 to 0.1%) in the sample. V usage is TRBV4-3 and J usage is TRBJ2-5, with 9 bases aligning to TRBD2. Trimming at V came to 0 bases and at J to 1 base, leaving 0 bases not matched to a gene. There are 15 residues in the CDR3. In germline, CDR1 is LGHNA, CDR2 YSLEER. CDR3 amino acids: CASSQERGGQETQYF. The CDR3, as DNA: TGCGCCAGCAGCCAAGAGCGGGGGGGCCAAGAGACCCAGTACTTC.

The chain links TRBV6-1 to TRBJ2-2, with D tentatively TRBD1 (6 bases). The CDR3 has 15 residues. V was trimmed by 1 base and J by 6 bases, leaving 12 bases between them. Germline V gene sequence: CDR1 MNHNS, CDR2 SASEGT. The CDR3 nucleotides are TGTGCCAGCAGTGAAGGGCCTTACAGGGCCGGGGAGCTGTTTTTT. It yields the protein CASSEGPYRAGELFF.

This clonotype has more than one count but fewer than ten. The chain recombines TRBV20-1 with TRBJ1-1; tentative D call: TRBD1 (5 bases). V was cut by 2 bases and J by 1 base, with 11 bases left in between. This CDR3 region has 14 residues. Germline V gene sequence: CDR1 DFQATT, CDR2 SNEGSKA (reference sequence). The CDR3 DNA follows: TGCAGTGCTAGAATTCGGGACCGGAACACTGAAGCTTTCTTT. Translation: CSARIRDRNTEAFF.

There are a few counts of this clonotype. This chain connects TRBV7-2 to TRBJ2-3; unclear D gene. Deletions cut 5 bases from V and 4 bases from J, with 13 bases between. The CDR3 sequence is 14 residues long. CDR1 and CDR2 from the germline V gene are SGHTA and FQGNSA. The CDR3 DNA reads as TGTGCCAGCAGCCCTACCGACCCCGCAGATACGCAGTATTTT. Translation: CASSPTDPADTQYF.

This clonotype turned up a few times. The V gene is TRBV20-1, the J gene TRBJ2-5; D not certain. The V gene lost 3 bases and the J gene lost 2 bases, with 16 bases spanning the gap. Germline values: CDR1 DFQATT, CDR2 SNEGSKA (reference sequence). This CDR3 has 15 residues. The CDR3 DNA is TGCAGTGCTAGGGGCTTCCATGGGATTCAAGAGACCCAGTACTTC. Protein product: CSARGFHGIQETQYF.

This clonotype has a handful of counts. The chain recombines TRBV29-1 with TRBJ1-1; TRBD1 matches at 8 bases. The germline gives CDR1 SQVTM, CDR2 ANQGSEA. This CDR3 region has 15 residues. J was trimmed by 4 bases and V by 6 bases; bases with no gene match: 13. For the CDR3, the DNA is TGCAGCGTCCGGGGGACAGGCCTTCTGGGCACTGAAGCTTTCTTT. Residues: CSVRGTGLLGTEAFF. The whole variable domain, filled in from reference TRBV29-1 and TRBJ1-1, reads SAVISQKPSRDICQRGTSLTIQCQVDSQVTMMFWYRQQPGQSLTLIATANQGSEATYESGFVIDKFPISRPNLTFSTLTVSNMSPEDSSIYLCSVRGTGLLGTEAFFGQGTRLTVV.

V and J are TRBV20-1 and TRBJ2-2; TRBD1 matches at 7 bases. This CDR3 spans 15 amino acids. Germline V gives CDR1 DFQATT, CDR2 SNEGSKA (reference sequence). J lost 4 bases, V lost 1 base, and 6 bases had no gene match. The CDR3 DNA sequence: TGCAGTGCTAGAGTCGAGGGGGCGCTCACCGGGGAGCTGTTTTTT. Encoded protein: CSARVEGALTGELFF.